This is a list of T cell receptor beta chains from one sample in a study of shared clonotypes between healthy human individuals. Generated by immunoSEQ multiplex PCR, the TCRdb table keeps only in-frame clones and is missing some. This table has over 2 million clones, over 85% appearing once. The sequencing input was naive CD8+ T cells sorted from blood. All receptors derive from a man younger than 35 in good health. Each CDR3 is given with its conserved first and last residue. The D gene is left open where the match is weak. Expanded clones are given a class, and other clones once, few, many or no size at all.

j_call	v_call	d_call	clone_size	cdr3_nt	cdr3_aa
TRBJ1-1	TRBV5-6	-	-	TGTGCCAGCAGCGCTGGACTGGGAAACACTGAAGCTTTCTTT	CASSAGLGNTEAFF
TRBJ2-2	TRBV5-1	TRBD2	-	TGCGCCAGCAGCACGGGAGGGACCGGGGAGCTGTTTTTT	CASSTGGTGELFF
TRBJ1-2	TRBV2	-	-	TGTGCCAGCAGTGAGTCTCCTTGGGGAAACTATGGCTACACCTTC	CASSESPWGNYGYTF
TRBJ2-7	TRBV6-1	-	few	TGTGCCAGCAGTGGCCACGGCGGGAACTACGAGCAGTACTTC	CASSGHGGNYEQYF
TRBJ2-7	TRBV4-1	-	-	TGCGCCAGCAGCCAGGTACAGGGAATCTCCTACGAGCAGTACTTC	CASSQVQGISYEQYF
TRBJ2-2	TRBV6-5	-	-	TGTGCCAGCAGTTCCAGCGCCCTGAACACCGGGGAGCTGTTTTTT	CASSSSALNTGELFF
TRBJ2-3	TRBV7-9	-	once	TGTGCCAGCAGCTCTGTCGTCGGGTATTCAGATACGCAGTATTTT	CASSSVVGYSDTQYF
TRBJ2-2	TRBV5-1	TRBD2	-	TGCGCCAGCAGCCCCACCCGACTAGCGGGAGACCCCGGGGAGCTGTTTTTT	CASSPTRLAGDPGELFF
TRBJ2-1	TRBV27	-	-	TGTGCCAGCAGCCTCGGGGACTCCTACAATGAGCAGTTCTTC	CASSLGDSYNEQFF
TRBJ2-1	TRBV27	-	-	TGTGCCAGCACCCCCCGCGGCTACAATGAGCAGTTCTTC	CASTPRGYNEQFF
TRBJ2-1	TRBV6-4	-	few	TGTGCCAGCAGAGGTCCGGGGGGCGAGCAGTTCTTC	CASRGPGGEQFF
TRBJ2-7	TRBV7-9	-	-	TGTGCCAGCAGCTTTGGAGTCGGCACAGGGATGGGCTACGAGCAGTACTTC	CASSFGVGTGMGYEQYF
TRBJ1-5	TRBV19	-	once	TGTGCCAGTAGTATCAGAGGGGATCAGCCCCAGCATTTT	CASSIRGDQPQHF
TRBJ2-3	TRBV2	-	-	TGTGCCAGCAGTGGACCCACAGATACGCAGTATTTT	CASSGPTDTQYF
TRBJ1-2	TRBV6-1	TRBD1	-	TGTGCCAGCAGTGGGGGACAGGGGGCCTATGGCTACACCTTC	CASSGGQGAYGYTF
TRBJ2-7	TRBV7-9	TRBD1	once	TGTGCCAGCAGCCCTCGGACAGGGGGGCTTACCTACGAGCAGTACTTC	CASSPRTGGLTYEQYF
TRBJ2-2	TRBV4-3	TRBD2	-	TGCGCCAGCACCCTCGGGGCGGGAGGTATCACCGGGGAGCTGTTTTTT	CASTLGAGGITGELFF
TRBJ2-7	TRBV5-6	-	-	TGTGCCAGCAGCCCCTGGACAGATTCCTACGAGCAGTACTTC	CASSPWTDSYEQYF
TRBJ1-1	TRBV10-1	-	-	TGCGCCAGCAGCGAGTTCCGGGACGGATATGAAGCTTTCTTT	CASSEFRDGYEAFF
TRBJ2-5	TRBV7-2	TRBD2	-	TGTGCCAGCAGCTTTATAGCGGGGGCTCCGGAGACCCAGTACTTC	CASSFIAGAPETQYF
TRBJ1-2	TRBV30	TRBD1	-	TGTGCCTGGAGTCAGGGGGCTGAAGGCTACACCTTC	CAWSQGAEGYTF
TRBJ1-1	TRBV30	-	-	TGTGCCTGGAGTGTTGGCCCTGAAGCTTTCTTT	CAWSVGPEAFF
TRBJ2-7	TRBV7-8	-	-	TGTGCCAGCAGCCCCACCGGGACGGGGACCTACGAGCAGTACTTC	CASSPTGTGTYEQYF
TRBJ1-2	TRBV7-9	-	-	TGTGCCAGCAGCTTTCTTGACATACCCGCGGACTATGGCTACACCTTC	CASSFLDIPADYGYTF
TRBJ2-3	TRBV10-3	-	-	TGTGCCATCAGTGATGTGGACGTCCTAGGCACAGATACGCAGTATTTT	CAISDVDVLGTDTQYF
TRBJ2-7	TRBV28	TRBD1	-	TGTGCCAGCAGTTTCAGGGGGCCGAGGGCCTACGAGCAGTACTTC	CASSFRGPRAYEQYF
TRBJ2-7	TRBV6-5	TRBD2	-	TGTGCCAGCGCCGAAAGCGGGGGACTAGCTTACGAGCAGTACTTC	CASAESGGLAYEQYF
TRBJ1-2	TRBV6-1	-	-	TGTGCCAGCAGTGAAGCAGGGATCGCTGGCTACACCTTC	CASSEAGIAGYTF
TRBJ2-7	TRBV2	-	-	TGTGCCAGCAAACCAGGGGATTCCTACGAGCAGTACTTC	CASKPGDSYEQYF
TRBJ2-1	TRBV28	TRBD1	-	TGTGCCAGCGGACAGGGCAATGAGCAGTTCTTC	CASGQGNEQFF
TRBJ1-2	TRBV7-9	-	-	TGTGCCAGCAGCCGTGGTGGGGGCTATGGCTACACCTTC	CASSRGGGYGYTF
TRBJ1-3	TRBV7-2	-	-	TGTGCCAGCAGCATAGACAGGAGCTCTGGAAACACCATATATTTT	CASSIDRSSGNTIYF
TRBJ2-2	TRBV30	-	-	TGTGCCTGGAGTAAGGTTTATGACACCAACACCGGGGAGCTGTTTTTT	CAWSKVYDTNTGELFF
TRBJ2-7	TRBV4-3	-	-	TGCGCCAGCAGTCAAGAGCTTCTTGGGGTCGAGCAGTACTTC	CASSQELLGVEQYF
TRBJ1-1	TRBV6-1	-	-	TGTGCCAGCAGTGAATGGGGAACCACTGAAGCTTTCTTT	CASSEWGTTEAFF
TRBJ2-4	TRBV6-5	-	-	TGTGCCAGCAGTCCGGGACTCTATAGGGGGTGGGAGTACTTC	CASSPGLYRGWEYF
TRBJ1-2	TRBV7-9	-	-	TGTGCCAGCATGGGAATGTTGCCCTATGGCTACACCTTC	CASMGMLPYGYTF
TRBJ2-7	TRBV4-3	TRBD1	-	TGCGCCAGCAGCCCTGGACAGGGGGGCTCCTACGAGCAGTACTTC	CASSPGQGGSYEQYF
TRBJ2-7	TRBV6-6	-	-	TGTGCCAGCAATGGGGGCAACTACGAGCAGTACTTC	CASNGGNYEQYF
TRBJ2-1	TRBV19	-	-	TGTGCCAGTAGTGTGGGAGCGAATGAGCAGTTCTTC	CASSVGANEQFF
TRBJ2-2	TRBV28	TRBD1	-	TGTGCCAGCACCCAAACCGGGACAGGTGACTGGGAGCTGTTTTTT	CASTQTGTGDWELFF
TRBJ1-4	TRBV27	TRBD1	-	TGTGCCAGCAGGCCGACAGGGGGTAATGAAAAACTGTTTTTT	CASRPTGGNEKLFF
TRBJ2-5	TRBV15	-	-	TGTGCCACCAGCCCAGAGACTGAGAGGCCCGGGGAGACCCAGTACTTC	CATSPETERPGETQYF
TRBJ1-2	TRBV14	-	-	TGTGCCAGCAGCCACATGGACGGATTCTATGGCTACACCTTC	CASSHMDGFYGYTF
TRBJ2-7	TRBV6-1	-	-	TGTGCCAGCAGTGAAGTATTTGGGGAGCAGGGCTACGAGCAGTACTTC	CASSEVFGEQGYEQYF
TRBJ2-2	TRBV30	-	-	TGTGCCTGGGGCGCGGGCACCGGGGAGCTGTTTTTT	CAWGAGTGELFF
TRBJ2-3	TRBV27	TRBD2	-	TGTGCCAGCAGTCCCGGGACTAGCCGGGGCACAGATACGCAGTATTTT	CASSPGTSRGTDTQYF
TRBJ2-2	TRBV5-6	-	-	TGTGCCAGCAGCAAAAGGGGAGAGCTGAACACCGGGGAGCTGTTTTTT	CASSKRGELNTGELFF
TRBJ2-7	TRBV19	-	-	TGTGCCAGTAGTCCCCCCGACGGGACACACGCCTACGAGCAGTACTTC	CASSPPDGTHAYEQYF